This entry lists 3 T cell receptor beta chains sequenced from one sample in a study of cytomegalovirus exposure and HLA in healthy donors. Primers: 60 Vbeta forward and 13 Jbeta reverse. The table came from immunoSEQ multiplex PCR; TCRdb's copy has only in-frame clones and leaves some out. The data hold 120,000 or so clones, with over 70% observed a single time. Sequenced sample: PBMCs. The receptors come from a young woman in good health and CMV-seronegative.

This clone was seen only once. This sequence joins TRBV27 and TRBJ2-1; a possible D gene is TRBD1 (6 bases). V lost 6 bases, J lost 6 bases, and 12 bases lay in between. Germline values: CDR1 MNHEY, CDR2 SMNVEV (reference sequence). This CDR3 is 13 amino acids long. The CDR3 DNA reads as TGTGCCAGCAGCTTTCAGGGGCTCAATGAGCAGTTCTTC. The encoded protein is CASSFQGLNEQFF.

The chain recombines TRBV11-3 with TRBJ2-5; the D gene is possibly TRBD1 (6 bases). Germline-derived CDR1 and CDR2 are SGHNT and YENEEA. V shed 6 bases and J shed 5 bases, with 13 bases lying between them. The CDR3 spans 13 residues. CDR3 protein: CASSPGAAETQYF. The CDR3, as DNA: TGTGCCAGCAGTCCAGGGGCGGCGGAGACCCAGTACTTC.

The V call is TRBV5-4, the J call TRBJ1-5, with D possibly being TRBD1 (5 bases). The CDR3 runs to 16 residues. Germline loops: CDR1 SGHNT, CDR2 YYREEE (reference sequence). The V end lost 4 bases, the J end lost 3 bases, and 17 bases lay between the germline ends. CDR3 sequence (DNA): TGTGCCAGCAGCCTTGGCGGAGGGACGTACAATCAGCCCCAGCATTTT. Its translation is CASSLGGGTYNQPQHF. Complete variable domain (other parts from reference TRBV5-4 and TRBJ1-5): ETGVTQSPTHLIKTRGQQVTLRCSSQSGHNTVSWYQQALGQGPQFIFQYYREEENGRGNFPPRFSGLQFPNYSSELNVNALELDDSALYLCASSLGGGTYNQPQHFGDGTRLSIL.